The clone carrying this T cell receptor (beta chain) was seen a handful of times. Its antigen is unknown. The PCR ran on 60 Vbeta and 13 Jbeta primers. In the original analysis: The count from a later analysis was 79 million or so unique TCR beta chains, some 12 million of them shared. Data came from immunoSEQ multiplex PCR; TCRdb stores just in-frame clones and leaves some out. Clone size and V and J calls were adopted from that table, with D and trimming inferred from the DNA. The table records 150,000 or so clones, over 75% of them present only once. Per the germline V gene, CDR1 is SGHRS and CDR2 is YFSETQ. J gave up 0 bases and V 5 bases, and 6 bases lay outside the gene matches. CDR3 length: 16 amino acids. The data derive from a study of cytomegalovirus exposure and HLA in healthy donors. General study findings and limits: A cluster of highly shared sequence variants was likely a sequencing artifact.

The sample comprised PBMCs. This sequence originates from a man aged 50 to 60 in good health and CMV-seronegative. The chain recombines TRBV5-1 with TRBJ1-4, with 8 bases fitting TRBD1. As DNA, the CDR3 is TGCGCCAGCAGGATAGGACAGGGCGCAACTAATGAAAAACTGTTTTTT. Translation: CASRIGQGATNEKLFF.